This T cell receptor (beta chain) is from a study of T cell changes during pregnancy in multiple sclerosis. Trimming cost V 2 bases and J 5 bases, with 10 bases left between them. Germline V lookup: CDR1 SGHVS, CDR2 FNYEAQ. The CDR3 totals 14 residues. Profiled with immunoSEQ multiplex PCR; TCRdb holds only in-frame clones, not every one. The sample contains roughly 110,000 clones, 92% of which appear only once. This clonotype was obtained from a female donor in good health, enrolled as a control in a pregnancy study. Sequencing used peripheral blood, obtained in the third trimester of pregnancy. The chain is built from TRBV7-6 and TRBJ1-5; perhaps TRBD1 as D (5 bases). CDR3 DNA sequence: TGTGCCAGCAGCTTAAAGGGAGGGGATCAGCCCCAGCATTTT. Translating gives CASSLKGGDQPQHF.